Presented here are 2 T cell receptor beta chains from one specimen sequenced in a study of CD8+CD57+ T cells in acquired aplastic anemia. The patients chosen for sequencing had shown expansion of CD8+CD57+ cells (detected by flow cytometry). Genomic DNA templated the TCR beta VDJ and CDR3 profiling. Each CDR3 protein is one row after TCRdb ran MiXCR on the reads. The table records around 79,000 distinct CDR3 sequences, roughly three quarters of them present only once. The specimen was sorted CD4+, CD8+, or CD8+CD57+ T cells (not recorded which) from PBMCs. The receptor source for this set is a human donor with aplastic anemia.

This CDR3 reads CASSVEPVVREAFF. CDR3 in DNA: TGTGCCAGCAGCGTAGAGCCGGTTGTCAGGGAAGCTTTCTTT. This rearrangement joins TRBV9 to TRBJ1-1; D gene uncertain. The germline V and J ends were trimmed by 0 bases and 8 bases, with 14 bases remaining between them. Per germline, CDR1 SGDLS and CDR2 YYNGEE. The CDR3 spans 14 residues. Using reference TRBV9 and TRBJ1-1 for the parts outside the CDR3, the full variable domain is DSGVTQTPKHLITATGQRVTLRCSPRSGDLSVYWYQQSLDQGLQFLIQYYNGEERAKGNILERFSAQQFPDLHSELNLSSLELGDSALYFCASSVEPVVREAFFGQGTRLTVV.

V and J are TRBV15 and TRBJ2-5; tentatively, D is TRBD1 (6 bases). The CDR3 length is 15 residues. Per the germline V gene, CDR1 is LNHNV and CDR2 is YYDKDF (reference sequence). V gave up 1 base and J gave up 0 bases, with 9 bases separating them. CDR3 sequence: CATSRADRYQETQYF. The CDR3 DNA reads TGTGCCACCAGCAGAGCTGACAGGTACCAAGAGACCCAGTACTTC.